These 10 T cell receptor beta chains share one sample of origin, sequenced in a study of identical twins (dated by TCRdb to about 2016). The receptor library was made with 5' RACE. This sample was sequenced with an Illumina HiSeq 2000. The public reads were quality trimmed at Q25 with fastp and then assembled into clones with MiXCR by TCRdb, keeping productive beta chains. Here each entry gathers all rows of one CDR3 protein and keeps the most common genes and DNA. The sample profile shows a few hundred thousand distinct CDR3 sequences; 9.6% of them were found once. The ten largest account for around 3% of the sample. This sample was also put to use in a study of yellow fever vaccine responses in identical twins.

Sample: PBMCs. Source of these receptors: a woman younger than 30 in good health.

This clonotype was observed many times. CDR3 bases: TGCAGCGTTGGGGGACTAGCGGGAGGGGGGGATGAGCAGTTCTTC. It codes for CSVGGLAGGGDEQFF. The chain joins TRBV29-1 to TRBJ2-1, with TRBD2 matching over 16 bases. Unmatched junction bases numbered 5, after V lost 4 bases and J lost 8 bases. The CDR3 sequence is 15 residues long. Germline-derived CDR1 and CDR2 are SQVTM and ANQGSEA.

This clonotype has at least ten counts. This rearrangement joins TRBV5-1 to TRBJ2-5; 8 bases line up with TRBD1. CDR3 length: 17 residues. J was trimmed by 3 bases and V by 0 bases; bases with no gene match: 10. Germline V gives CDR1 SGHRS, CDR2 YFSETQ. CDR3 sequence reads: CASSLGTAGGAEETQYF. The CDR3 nucleotides are TGCGCCAGCAGCTTGGGCACCGCAGGGGGCGCGGAAGAGACCCAGTACTTC.

This clonotype has only a few counts. The chain employs TRBV20-1 and TRBJ2-7; 7 nucleotides agree with TRBD2. Trimming took 3 bases from V and 3 from J; bases not matched to a gene: 5. The length of the CDR3 is 13 residues. Germline CDR1 is DFQATT and CDR2 is SNEGSKA (reference sequence). The DNA for the CDR3 is TGCAGTGCTAGGCCTAGCGGTAGCTACGAGCAGTACTTC. Amino acid sequence: CSARPSGSYEQYF.

This clonotype was detected many times. The CDR3 reads CASSLYGPSYEQYF. The CDR3 nucleotides read TGTGCCAGCAGTTTGTACGGGCCCTCCTACGAGCAGTACTTC. The chain couples TRBV12-3 or TRBV12-4 to TRBJ2-7; D is ambiguous. Trimming removed 3 bases at V and 0 bases at J, with 9 bases between. The CDR3 is 14 amino acids.

The rearrangement joins TRBV12-3 or TRBV12-4 to TRBJ2-1; 7 positions match TRBD1. The V gene end was trimmed by 1 base and the J gene end by 4 bases; junction bases not matched to a gene: 10. There are 17 residues in the CDR3. CDR3 sequence: CASSLGLPTGLYNEQFF. In DNA, the CDR3 is TGTGCCAGCAGTTTAGGACTCCCGACAGGGTTATACAATGAGCAGTTCTTC.

This clonotype has only a few counts. The genes are TRBV14 and TRBJ2-7; D tentatively fits TRBD1 or TRBD2 (5 bases each). The CDR3 is 16 residues long. V dropped 3 bases and J dropped 2 bases, with 17 bases sitting between them. In germline, CDR1 is SGHDN, CDR2 FVKESK. The CDR3 protein is CASSHHEGTPPYEQYF. For the CDR3, the DNA is TGTGCCAGCAGCCATCACGAAGGGACGCCGCCCTACGAGCAGTACTTC. Full variable domain (rest looked up from reference TRBV14 and TRBJ2-7): EAGVTQFPSHSVIEKGQTVTLRCDPISGHDNLYWYRRVMGKEIKFLLHFVKESKQDESGMPNNRFLAERTGGTYSTLKVQPAELEDSGVYFCASSHHEGTPPYEQYFGPGTRLTVT.

This clonotype was seen a few times. The CDR3 here is CASSHLDREETQYF. CDR3 nucleotide sequence: TGTGCCAGCAGCCACCTAGACAGGGAAGAGACCCAGTACTTC. The rearrangement joins TRBV3-1 to TRBJ2-5, with TRBD1 matching over 7 bases. Unmatched junction bases numbered 4, after V lost 3 bases and J lost 3 bases. Germline CDR1 reads LGHDT; CDR2 reads YNNKEL (reference sequence). The CDR3 has 14 amino acids.

The V gene is TRBV3-1, the J gene TRBJ2-7; the D gene is possibly TRBD1 (5 bases). The CDR3 contains 11 residues. Germline V gene data show CDR1 as LGHDT and CDR2 as YNNKEL (reference sequence). Trimming pared 5 bases from V and 7 bases from J, leaving 9 bases between. The CDR3 reads CASSWKGEQYF. In DNA form, the CDR3 reads TGTGCCAGCAGCTGGAAGGGGGAGCAGTACTTC.

V is TRBV27 and J is TRBJ2-2; TRBD2 aligns across 11 bases. With V trimmed by 8 bases and J by 4 bases, 6 bases remained unmatched. The V gene's germline CDR1 is MNHEY and CDR2 SMNVEV (reference sequence). The CDR3 length is 15 residues. CDR3 DNA sequence: TGTGCCAGCGCGCCGGGACTAGCGGTCACCGGGGAGCTGTTTTTT. Encoded protein: CASAPGLAVTGELFF.

This clonotype showed up many times. V gene TRBV12-3 or TRBV12-4 combines with J gene TRBJ1-2, with D unresolved. The V end was cut by 5 bases, the J end by 4 bases, with 14 bases between. The CDR3 runs to 14 residues. In nucleotides, the CDR3 is TGTGCCAGCAGTATAGGGAACAGCCCCTATGGCTACACCTTC. It yields the protein CASSIGNSPYGYTF.